This TCR beta chain appears in the sequencing data of a study of blood T cells in healthy people across ages. Regarding this clonotype: Its antigen is as yet unknown.

Peripheral blood samples of around 9.5 milliliters were drawn from each donor. Extracted total RNA amounted to at least 5.5 micrograms for each sample. Study-wide findings and caveats: From one million sequenced T cells, diversity estimates were lower bounds. Relative to aged donors, long-lived donors carried more naive CD4+ cells and displayed higher diversity.

CDR3 size: 18 residues. The germline CDR1 and CDR2 sequences are SGHRS and YFSETQ. V dropped 0 bases and J dropped 1; count of bases not matched to a gene: 11. A second PCR, run for roughly 7 to 12 cycles, used a sample-barcoded 5' primer plus a J-beta primer mix. TCRdb analysed the 5' RACE reads with MiXCR anew, one entry per CDR3 protein. Here the sample spans about 760,000 distinct CDR3 sequences, around 50% being singletons. This chain joins TRBV5-1 and TRBJ1-1; TRBD1 matches at 8 bases. This TCR was recovered from a man aged 35-49 years in good health. Sequencing input: blood. The CDR3 bases are TGCGCCAGCAGCTTGGCAGTTGCCCAGGGGGCTGCGAACACTGAAGCTTTCTTT. As protein: CASSLAVAQGAANTEAFF.